The TCR beta chain described here comes from a study of OX40 agonist ivuxolimab in advanced cancers. Overall study: Hepatocellular carcinoma, melanoma, renal cell or head and neck cancer affected the dose-escalation patients. Having had anti-PD-1, anti-PD-L1 or anti-CTLA-4 therapy before was allowed, and about 40% had some.

The assay was immunoSEQ multiplex PCR, and TCRdb's table has in-frame clones only and misses some. The table records approximately 89,000 clones, approximately 90% of them present only once. The CDR3 runs to 16 residues. CDR1 and CDR2 (germline): SEHNR, FQNEAQ (reference sequence). Deletions cut 5 bases from V and 5 bases from J, with 19 bases between. This TCR was recovered from an adult with an advanced solid tumor such as melanoma, head and neck, liver or kidney cancer. The chain employs TRBV7-9 and TRBJ2-1; D tentatively fits TRBD1 or TRBD2 (5 bases each). The input for sequencing was CD4+ or CD8+ T cells sorted from blood, taken in a trial of the OX40 agonist ivuxolimab. As DNA, the CDR3 is TGTGCCAGCAGCCCCTACGGGGCTAATAGAGACAATGAGCAGTTCTTC. It specifies CASSPYGANRDNEQFF.